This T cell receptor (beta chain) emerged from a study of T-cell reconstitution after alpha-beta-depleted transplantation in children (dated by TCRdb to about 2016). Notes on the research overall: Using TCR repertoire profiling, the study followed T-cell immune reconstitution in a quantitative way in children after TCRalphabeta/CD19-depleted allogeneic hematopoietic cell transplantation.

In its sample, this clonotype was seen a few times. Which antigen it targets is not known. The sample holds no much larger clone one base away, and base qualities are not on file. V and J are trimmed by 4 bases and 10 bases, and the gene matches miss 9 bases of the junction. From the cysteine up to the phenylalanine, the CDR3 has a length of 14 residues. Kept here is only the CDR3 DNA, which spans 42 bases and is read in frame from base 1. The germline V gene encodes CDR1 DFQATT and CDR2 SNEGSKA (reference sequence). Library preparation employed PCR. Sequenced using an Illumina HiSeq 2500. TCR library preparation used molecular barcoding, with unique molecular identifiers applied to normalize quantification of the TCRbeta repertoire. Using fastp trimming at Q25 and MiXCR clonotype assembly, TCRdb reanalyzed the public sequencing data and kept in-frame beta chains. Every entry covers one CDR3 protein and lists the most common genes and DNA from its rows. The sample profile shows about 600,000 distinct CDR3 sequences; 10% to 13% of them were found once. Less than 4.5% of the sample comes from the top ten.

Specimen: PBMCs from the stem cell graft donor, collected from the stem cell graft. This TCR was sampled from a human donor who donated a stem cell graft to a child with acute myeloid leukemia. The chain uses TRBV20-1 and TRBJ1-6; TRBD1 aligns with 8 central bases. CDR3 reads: CSATTGEVGSPLHF. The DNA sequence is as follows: TGCAGTGCTACGACAGGGGAGGTCGGCTCACCCCTCCACTTT.